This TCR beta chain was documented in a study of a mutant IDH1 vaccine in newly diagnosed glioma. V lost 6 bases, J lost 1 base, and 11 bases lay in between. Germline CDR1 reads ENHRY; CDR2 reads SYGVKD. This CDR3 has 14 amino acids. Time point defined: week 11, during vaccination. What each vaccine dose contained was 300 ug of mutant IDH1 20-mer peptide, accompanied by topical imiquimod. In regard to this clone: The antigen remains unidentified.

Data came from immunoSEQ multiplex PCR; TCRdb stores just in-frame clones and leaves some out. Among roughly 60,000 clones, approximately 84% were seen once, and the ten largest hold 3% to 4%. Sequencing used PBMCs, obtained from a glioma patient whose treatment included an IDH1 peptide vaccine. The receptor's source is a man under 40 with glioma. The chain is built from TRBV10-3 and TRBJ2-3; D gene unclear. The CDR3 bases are TGTGCCATCAGACCCCCCTCGGGCACAGATACGCAGTATTTT. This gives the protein CAIRPPSGTDTQYF.